Here is one T cell receptor (beta chain) with its context. Sequenced by immunoSEQ multiplex PCR; TCRdb stores in-frame clones only, minus some. The profile shows roughly 150,000 clones, 84% of them singletons. Trimming took 3 bases from V and 7 from J; bases not matched to a gene: 20. The CDR3 covers 17 residues. Looked up from germline, CDR1 is DFQATT and CDR2 is SNEGSKA (reference sequence). This record belongs to a study of blood T cell repertoires in COVID-19. This clonotype was sampled from an older man with active or convalescent COVID-19. The chain is built from TRBV20-1 and TRBJ2-7; 8 positions match TRBD2. Material: peripheral blood. CDR3 coding DNA: TGCAGTGCTAGTAAGTCGGGAGGGCAATCCCTTACGAGGGAGCAGTACTTC. It codes for CSASKSGGQSLTREQYF.